This T cell receptor beta chain originates from a study of T cell responses to AZD1222 COVID-19 vaccine. Study outcomes and limitations: CD4 TCRs linked to vaccination spanned spike, dominating at 160-218 and 743-854. Unmutated variant regions are reportedly targeted by nearly half of spike-specific TCRs. All repertoire sampling was performed exclusively after the peak T cell response.

Remarks on this clone: Its antigen remains unidentified.

Trimming pared 5 bases from V and 3 bases from J, leaving 5 bases between. This CDR3 spans 12 amino acids. From germline, CDR1 is LNHDA and CDR2 SQIVND (reference sequence). Data came from immunoSEQ multiplex PCR; TCRdb stores just in-frame clones and leaves some out. Among 90,000 to 120,000 clones listed, approximately 90% were seen once. The rearrangement links TRBV19 to TRBJ1-5; D is undetermined. The sequence came from an adult in good health. Sequences were derived from peripheral blood, sampled on day 0 of AZD1222 vaccination. CDR3 in amino acids: CASSYHNQPQHF. CDR3 coding DNA: TGTGCCAGTAGTTACCACAATCAGCCCCAGCATTTT. Filled out from reference TRBV19 and TRBJ1-5, the complete variable domain reads DGGITQSPKYLFRKEGQNVTLSCEQNLNHDAMYWYRQDPGQGLRLIYYSQIVNDFQKGDIAEGYSVSREKKESFPLTVTSAQKNPTAFYLCASSYHNQPQHFGDGTRLSIL.